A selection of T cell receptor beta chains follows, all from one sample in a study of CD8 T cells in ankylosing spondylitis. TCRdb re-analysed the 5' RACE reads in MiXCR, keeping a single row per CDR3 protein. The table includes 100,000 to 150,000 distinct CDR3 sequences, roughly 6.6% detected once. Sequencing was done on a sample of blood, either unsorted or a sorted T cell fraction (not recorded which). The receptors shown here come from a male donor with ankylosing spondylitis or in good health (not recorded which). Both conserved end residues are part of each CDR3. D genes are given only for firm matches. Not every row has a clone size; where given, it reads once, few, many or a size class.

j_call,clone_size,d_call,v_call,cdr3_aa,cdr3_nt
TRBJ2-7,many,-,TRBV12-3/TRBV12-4,CASTPTQGSEQYF,TGTGCCAGCACCCCAACGCAGGGTTCCGAGCAGTACTTC
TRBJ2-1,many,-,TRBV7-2,CASSFPGITEQFF,TGTGCCAGCAGCTTTCCAGGGATAACTGAGCAGTTCTTC
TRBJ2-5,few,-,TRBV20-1,CSASVAGLQTQYF,TGCAGTGCTAGTGTGGCCGGGTTACAGACCCAGTACTTC
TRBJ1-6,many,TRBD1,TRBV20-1,CSAGDRGLDSPLHF,TGCAGTGCTGGAGACAGGGGGTTAGATTCACCCCTCCACTTT
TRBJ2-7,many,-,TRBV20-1,CSATHYEQYF,TGCAGTGCTACACATTACGAGCAGTACTTC
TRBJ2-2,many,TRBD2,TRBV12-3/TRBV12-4,CASSLGGTPEELFF,TGTGCCAGCAGTTTGGGAGGGACCCCGGAGGAGCTGTTTTTT
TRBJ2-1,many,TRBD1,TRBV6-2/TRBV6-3,CASSPLGQGTYNEQFF,TGTGCCAGCAGCCCTTTGGGACAGGGTACCTACAATGAGCAGTTCTTC
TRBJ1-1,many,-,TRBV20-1,CSATRPSLPNTEAFF,TGCAGTGCCACTCGCCCGTCCCTTCCGAACACTGAAGCTTTCTTT
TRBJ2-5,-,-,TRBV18,CASSPIEDLQETQYF,TGTGCCAGCTCACCGATCGAGGACCTCCAAGAGACCCAGTACTTC
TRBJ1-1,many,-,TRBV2,CASSEVGVSTEAFF,TGTGCCAGCAGTGAGGTGGGCGTTAGCACTGAAGCTTTCTTT
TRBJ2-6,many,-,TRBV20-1,CSARDRDSHVSGANVLTF,TGCAGTGCTAGAGATCGAGACAGTCACGTCTCTGGGGCCAACGTCCTGACTTTC
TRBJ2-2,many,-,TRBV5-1,CASRDWLPNTGELFF,TGCGCCAGCAGGGACTGGCTACCGAACACCGGGGAGCTGTTTTTT
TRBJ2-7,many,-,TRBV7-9,CASSLAASSYEQYF,TGTGCCAGCAGCTTAGCAGCGAGCTCCTACGAGCAGTACTTC
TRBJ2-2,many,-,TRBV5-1,CASSFSASTGELFF,TGCGCCAGCAGCTTTAGTGCTAGCACCGGGGAGCTGTTTTTT
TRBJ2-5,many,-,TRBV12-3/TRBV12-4,CASSAGLQETQYF,TGTGCCAGCAGTGCGGGGCTCCAAGAGACCCAGTACTTC
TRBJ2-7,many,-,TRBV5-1,CASSRDEGSYEQYF,TGCGCCAGCAGCCGGGACGAGGGCTCCTACGAGCAGTACTTC
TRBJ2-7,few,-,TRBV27,CASSVRDGGYEQYF,TGTGCCAGCAGTGTCCGGGACGGAGGCTACGAGCAGTACTTC
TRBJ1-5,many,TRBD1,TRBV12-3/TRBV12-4,CASRRQGQPQHF,TGTGCCAGCAGGAGACAGGGCCAGCCCCAGCATTTT
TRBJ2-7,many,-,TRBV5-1,CASSSTNYEQYF,TGCGCCAGCAGCTCGACGAACTACGAGCAGTACTTC
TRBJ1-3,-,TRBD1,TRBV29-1,CSVEGTRGQATNTIYF,TGCAGCGTTGAAGGGACCAGGGGACAGGCGACGAACACCATATATTTT
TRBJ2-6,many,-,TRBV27,CASSSNQPSGANVLTF,TGTGCCAGCAGTTCAAATCAGCCCTCTGGGGCCAACGTCCTGACTTTC
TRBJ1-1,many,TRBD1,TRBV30,CAWSDRTGPNTEAFF,TGTGCCTGGAGCGACCGGACAGGGCCCAACACTGAAGCTTTCTTT
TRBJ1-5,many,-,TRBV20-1,CSASTGRVSNQPQHF,TGCAGTGCTAGTACAGGGCGGGTCAGCAATCAGCCCCAGCATTTT
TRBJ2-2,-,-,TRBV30,CAWSVSTGGTGELFF,TGTGCCTGGAGTGTCTCCACGGGTGGGACCGGGGAGCTGTTTTTT
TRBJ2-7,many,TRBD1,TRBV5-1,CASSPGTGPIYEQYF,TGCGCCAGCAGCCCGGGGACAGGACCTATCTACGAGCAGTACTTC
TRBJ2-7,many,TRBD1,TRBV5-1,CASGQGAYEQYF,TGCGCCAGTGGACAGGGGGCGTACGAGCAGTACTTC
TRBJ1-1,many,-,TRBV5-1,CASSLEFSEPLSAFF,TGCGCCAGCAGCTTGGAGTTTTCAGAGCCCCTTTCGGCTTTCTTT
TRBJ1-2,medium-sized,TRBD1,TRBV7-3,CASSPNRGYSNYGYTF,TGTGCCAGCAGCCCAAACAGGGGCTACTCTAACTATGGCTACACCTTC
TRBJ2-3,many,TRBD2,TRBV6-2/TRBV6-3,CAGKRGGTDTQYF,TGTGCCGGCAAGCGGGGCGGCACAGATACGCAGTATTTT
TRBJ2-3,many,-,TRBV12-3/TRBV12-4,CASSIRTTASTDTQYF,TGTGCCAGCAGTATACGGACTACCGCTAGCACAGATACGCAGTATTTT
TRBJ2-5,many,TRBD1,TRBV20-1,CSAITDRGQETQYF,TGCAGTGCGATAACGGACAGGGGGCAGGAGACCCAGTACTTC